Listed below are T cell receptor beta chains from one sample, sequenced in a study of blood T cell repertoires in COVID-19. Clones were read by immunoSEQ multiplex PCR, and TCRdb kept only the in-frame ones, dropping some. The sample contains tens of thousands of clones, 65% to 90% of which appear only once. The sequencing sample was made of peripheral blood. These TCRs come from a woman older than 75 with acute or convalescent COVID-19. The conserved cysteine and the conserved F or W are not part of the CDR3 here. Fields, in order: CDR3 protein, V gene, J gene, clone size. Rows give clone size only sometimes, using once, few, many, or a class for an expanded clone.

CDR3aa: ASSSRTGIFGYT
v_gene: TRBV19
j_gene: TRBJ1-2
abundance: -

CDR3aa: AISESVLDTAIY
v_gene: TRBV10-3
j_gene: TRBJ1-3
abundance: -

CDR3aa: AWILRSKTSTDTQY
v_gene: TRBV30
j_gene: TRBJ2-3
abundance: -

CDR3aa: ASSLSPGQLNTEAF
v_gene: TRBV4-1
j_gene: TRBJ1-1
abundance: -

CDR3aa: AISESQDYGYT
v_gene: TRBV10-3
j_gene: TRBJ1-2
abundance: -

CDR3aa: ATSGGGAGDNEQF
v_gene: TRBV15
j_gene: TRBJ2-1
abundance: -

CDR3aa: AWSFLAGAQETQY
v_gene: TRBV30
j_gene: TRBJ2-5
abundance: -

CDR3aa: ASSIFLYDEQF
v_gene: TRBV19
j_gene: TRBJ2-1
abundance: -

CDR3aa: ATSDGRGYT
v_gene: TRBV24-1
j_gene: TRBJ1-2
abundance: -

CDR3aa: ASSRGSLLPNQPQH
v_gene: TRBV27
j_gene: TRBJ1-5
abundance: -

CDR3aa: ASSYQATNYGYT
v_gene: TRBV6-5
j_gene: TRBJ1-2
abundance: -

CDR3aa: ASSRSGNNSPLH
v_gene: TRBV11-1
j_gene: TRBJ1-6
abundance: once

CDR3aa: STGNQPQH
v_gene: TRBV6-5
j_gene: TRBJ1-5
abundance: -

CDR3aa: ASSGQGAPTDTQY
v_gene: TRBV10-2
j_gene: TRBJ2-3
abundance: -

CDR3aa: ASSLGGGNVDGYT
v_gene: TRBV5-1
j_gene: TRBJ1-2
abundance: -

CDR3aa: ASSYWTSGPGRGINYEQY
v_gene: TRBV6-7
j_gene: TRBJ2-7
abundance: -

CDR3aa: ASSLQGAGEKLF
v_gene: TRBV27
j_gene: TRBJ1-4
abundance: -

CDR3aa: ASSLWGDRFQPQH
v_gene: TRBV27
j_gene: TRBJ1-5
abundance: -

CDR3aa: ASSHGTGGADGYT
v_gene: TRBV7-2
j_gene: TRBJ1-2
abundance: -

CDR3aa: ASSYENTIY
v_gene: TRBV6-5
j_gene: TRBJ1-3
abundance: once

CDR3aa: ASRTGGSDRHQPQH
v_gene: TRBV12-2
j_gene: TRBJ1-5
abundance: -

CDR3aa: ASRGQGAGELF
v_gene: TRBV2
j_gene: TRBJ2-2
abundance: few